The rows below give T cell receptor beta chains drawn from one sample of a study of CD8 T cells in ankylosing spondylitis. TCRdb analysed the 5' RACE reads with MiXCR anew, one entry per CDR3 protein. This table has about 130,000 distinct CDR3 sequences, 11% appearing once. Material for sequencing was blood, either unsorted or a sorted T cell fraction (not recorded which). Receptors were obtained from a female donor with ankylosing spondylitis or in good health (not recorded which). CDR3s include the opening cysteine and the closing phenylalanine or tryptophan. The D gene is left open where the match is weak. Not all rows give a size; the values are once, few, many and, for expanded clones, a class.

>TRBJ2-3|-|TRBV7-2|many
CASSLVGRSTDTQYF
TGTGCCAGCAGCTTAGTTGGGAGGAGCACAGATACGCAGTATTTT
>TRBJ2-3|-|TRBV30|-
CAWSTGGTDTQYF
TGTGCCTGGAGTACGGGGGGCACAGATACGCAGTATTTT
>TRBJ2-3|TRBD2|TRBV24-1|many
CATSNSGTTDTQYF
TGTGCCACCAGTAATAGCGGGACCACAGATACGCAGTATTTT
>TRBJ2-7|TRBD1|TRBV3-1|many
CASSARMGTGGSYEQYF
TGTGCCAGCAGCGCAAGGATGGGGACAGGGGGGTCCTACGAGCAGTACTTC
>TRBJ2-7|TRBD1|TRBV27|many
CASSLSGTGLYEQYF
TGTGCCAGCAGTTTATCCGGGACAGGTCTCTACGAGCAGTACTTC
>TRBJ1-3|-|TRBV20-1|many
CSATPNSGNTIYF
TGCAGTGCCACCCCCAACTCTGGAAACACCATATATTTT
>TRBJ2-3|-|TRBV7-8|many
CASSHLGPDTQYF
TGTGCCAGCAGCCACCTTGGTCCTGATACGCAGTATTTT
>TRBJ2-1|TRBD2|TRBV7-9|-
CASSDGLVDEQFF
TGTGCCAGCAGCGACGGACTAGTTGATGAGCAGTTCTTC
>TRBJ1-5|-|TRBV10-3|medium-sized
CAIIPYSNQPQHF
TGTGCCATCATCCCCTATAGCAATCAGCCCCAGCATTTT
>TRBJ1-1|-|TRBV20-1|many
CSGPQTSLETEAFF
TGCAGCGGACCTCAAACTTCTTTGGAGACTGAAGCTTTCTTT
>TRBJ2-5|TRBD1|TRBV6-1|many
CASSQMTGLQTQYF
TGTGCCAGCAGCCAAATGACAGGGTTGCAGACCCAGTACTTC
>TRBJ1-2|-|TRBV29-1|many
CSTPAGVSAGYTF
TGCAGCACACCTGCAGGGGTCTCTGCTGGCTACACCTTC
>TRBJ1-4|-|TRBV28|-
CASRPQGSSNEKLFF
TGTGCCAGCAGGCCCCAGGGGTCATCTAATGAAAAACTGTTTTTT
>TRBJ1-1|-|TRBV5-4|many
CASSTTANTEAFF
TGTGCCAGCAGCACCACCGCGAACACTGAAGCTTTCTTT
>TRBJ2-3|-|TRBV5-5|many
CASSSLSGGYTQYF
TGTGCCAGCAGCTCATTATCCGGGGGTTATACGCAGTATTTT
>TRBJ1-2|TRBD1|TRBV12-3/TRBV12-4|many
CASRTGTGYGYTF
TGTGCCAGCAGGACCGGGACAGGCTATGGCTACACCTTC
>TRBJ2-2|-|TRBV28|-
CASSSSDSRAGELFF
TGTGCCAGCAGTAGTTCGGACAGTAGGGCCGGGGAGCTGTTTTTT
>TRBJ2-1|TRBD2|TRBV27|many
CANIRGVGYNEQFF
TGTGCCAACATCCGGGGGGTCGGATACAATGAGCAGTTCTTC
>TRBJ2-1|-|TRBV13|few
CASSNRESSYNEQFF
TGTGCCAGCAGTAATCGGGAAAGCTCCTACAATGAGCAGTTCTTC
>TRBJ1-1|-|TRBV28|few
CASSRILSQAEAFF
TGTGCCAGCAGTCGCATACTAAGCCAGGCTGAAGCTTTCTTT
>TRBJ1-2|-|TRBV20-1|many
CSARDRDTYLGIRYTF
TGCAGTGCTAGAGATCGGGACACCTACCTCGGCATCCGCTACACCTTC
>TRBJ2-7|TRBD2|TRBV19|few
CASSISTSGTYEQYF
TGTGCCAGTAGTATATCAACTAGCGGCACCTACGAGCAGTACTTC
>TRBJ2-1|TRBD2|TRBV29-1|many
CSAREVPYNEQFF
TGCAGCGCCCGGGAGGTTCCCTACAATGAGCAGTTCTTC
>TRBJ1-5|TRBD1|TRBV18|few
CASSLSGTVNQPQHF
TGTGCCAGCTCACTTAGTGGGACAGTCAATCAGCCCCAGCATTTT
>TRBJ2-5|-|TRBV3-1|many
CASSQAGLGETQYF
TGTGCCAGCAGCCAAGCTGGACTGGGAGAGACCCAGTACTTC
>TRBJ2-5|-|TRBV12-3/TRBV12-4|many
CASSISERVVETQYF
TGTGCCAGCAGTATCTCGGAGAGGGTCGTTGAGACCCAGTACTTC
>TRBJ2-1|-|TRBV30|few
CAWTPSYNEQFF
TGTGCCTGGACGCCCTCCTACAATGAGCAGTTCTTC
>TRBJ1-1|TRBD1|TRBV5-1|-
CASRLADMETGGTEAFF
TGCGCCAGCAGGTTGGCAGATATGGAGACAGGGGGAACTGAAGCTTTCTTT
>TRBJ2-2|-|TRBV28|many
CASKLSVTGELFF
TGTGCCAGCAAATTATCGGTCACCGGGGAGCTGTTTTTT
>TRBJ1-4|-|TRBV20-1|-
CSARDTGHGNEKLFF
TGCAGTGCTAGAGATACCGGACATGGTAATGAAAAACTGTTTTTT
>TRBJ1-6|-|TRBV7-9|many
CASSLGGSYNSPLHF
TGTGCCAGCAGCTTGGGGGGCTCCTATAATTCACCCCTCCACTTT
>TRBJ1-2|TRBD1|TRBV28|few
CASSLSNRGSYGYTF
TGTGCCAGCAGTTTATCGAACAGGGGGAGCTATGGCTACACCTTC
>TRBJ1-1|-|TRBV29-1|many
CSVQRSRDTEAFF
TGCAGCGTCCAACGGTCCAGGGACACTGAAGCTTTCTTT
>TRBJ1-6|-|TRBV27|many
CASSFLGGGNSPLHF
TGTGCCAGCAGTTTCTTGGGGGGCGGCAATTCACCCCTCCACTTT
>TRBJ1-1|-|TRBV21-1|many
CASSKGQDSLNTEAFF
TGTGCCAGCAGCAAAGGTCAGGACAGTCTGAACACTGAAGCTTTCTTT
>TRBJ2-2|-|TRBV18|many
CASSRKRTVNTGELFF
TGTGCCAGCTCACGTAAGAGGACGGTGAACACCGGGGAGCTGTTTTTT
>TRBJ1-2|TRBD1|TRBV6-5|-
CASSSPRGTGRGGYTF
TGTGCCAGCAGTTCGCCCCGAGGGACAGGGAGGGGTGGCTACACCTTC
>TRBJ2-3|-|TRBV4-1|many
CASGLDTQYF
TGCGCCAGCGGACTTGATACGCAGTATTTT
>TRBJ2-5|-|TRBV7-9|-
CASTGAEETQYF
TGTGCCAGCACAGGGGCGGAAGAGACCCAGTACTTC
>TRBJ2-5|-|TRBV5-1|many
CASSFEGFQETQYF
TGCGCCAGCAGCTTTGAGGGTTTCCAAGAGACCCAGTACTTC
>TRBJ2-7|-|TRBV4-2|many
CASSQISAQGSYEQYF
TGTGCCAGCAGCCAAATATCGGCTCAGGGGTCCTACGAGCAGTACTTC
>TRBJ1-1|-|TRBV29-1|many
CSSRGGRTEAFF
TGCAGCAGTCGAGGGGGAAGGACTGAAGCTTTCTTT
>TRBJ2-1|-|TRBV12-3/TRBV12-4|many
CASRGLIPYNEQFF
TGTGCCAGCCGGGGGCTGATTCCCTACAATGAGCAGTTCTTC
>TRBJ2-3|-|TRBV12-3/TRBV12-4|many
CASSLMRAADTQYF
TGTGCCAGCAGTTTAATGAGGGCCGCAGATACGCAGTATTTT
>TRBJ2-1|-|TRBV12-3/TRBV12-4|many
CASSLRDNEQFF
TGTGCCAGCAGTTTACGAGACAATGAGCAGTTCTTC
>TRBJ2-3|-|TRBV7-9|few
CASSPGQSQDTQYF
TGTGCCAGCAGCCCCGGACAGAGCCAAGATACGCAGTATTTT
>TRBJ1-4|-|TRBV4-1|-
CASSRNNEKLFF
TGCGCCAGCAGCCGGAATAATGAAAAACTGTTTTTT
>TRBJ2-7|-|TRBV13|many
CASSSDRSPYEQYF
TGTGCCAGCAGCTCAGACAGGTCCCCCTACGAGCAGTACTTC
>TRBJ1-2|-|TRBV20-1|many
CSAPAGTFNSYGYTF
TGCAGTGCCCCCGCCGGGACATTTAACTCGTATGGCTACACCTTC
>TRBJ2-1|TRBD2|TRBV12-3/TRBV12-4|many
CASSRTSGNAYEQFF
TGTGCCAGCAGCAGAACTAGCGGGAACGCGTATGAGCAGTTCTTC
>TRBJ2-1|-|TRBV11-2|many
CASSLGWLTGFSYNEQFF
TGTGCCAGCAGCTTAGGGTGGCTTACAGGTTTCTCCTACAATGAGCAGTTCTTC
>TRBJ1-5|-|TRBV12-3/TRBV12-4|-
CASSFRFSNQPQHF
TGTGCCAGCAGTTTTCGATTCAGCAATCAGCCCCAGCATTTT
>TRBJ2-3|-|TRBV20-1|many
CSASSVGDTQYF
TGCAGTGCCTCTAGCGTTGGGGATACGCAGTATTTT
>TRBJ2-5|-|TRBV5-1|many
CASSLGIGRLQETQYF
TGCGCCAGCAGCTTGGGGATCGGAAGGCTCCAAGAGACCCAGTACTTC
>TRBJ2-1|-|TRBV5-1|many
CASSLGGGDEQFF
TGCGCCAGCAGCTTAGGCGGTGGGGATGAGCAGTTCTTC
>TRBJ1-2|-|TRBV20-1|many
CSARDIGQDGYTF
TGCAGTGCTAGAGATATTGGGCAGGATGGCTACACCTTC
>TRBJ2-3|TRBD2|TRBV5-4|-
CASSPHQRERDTQYF
TGTGCCAGCAGCCCCCATCAGCGGGAGAGAGATACGCAGTATTTT
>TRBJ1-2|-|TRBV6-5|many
CASSSGSANYGYTF
TGTGCCAGCAGTTCCGGGTCCGCTAACTATGGCTACACCTTC